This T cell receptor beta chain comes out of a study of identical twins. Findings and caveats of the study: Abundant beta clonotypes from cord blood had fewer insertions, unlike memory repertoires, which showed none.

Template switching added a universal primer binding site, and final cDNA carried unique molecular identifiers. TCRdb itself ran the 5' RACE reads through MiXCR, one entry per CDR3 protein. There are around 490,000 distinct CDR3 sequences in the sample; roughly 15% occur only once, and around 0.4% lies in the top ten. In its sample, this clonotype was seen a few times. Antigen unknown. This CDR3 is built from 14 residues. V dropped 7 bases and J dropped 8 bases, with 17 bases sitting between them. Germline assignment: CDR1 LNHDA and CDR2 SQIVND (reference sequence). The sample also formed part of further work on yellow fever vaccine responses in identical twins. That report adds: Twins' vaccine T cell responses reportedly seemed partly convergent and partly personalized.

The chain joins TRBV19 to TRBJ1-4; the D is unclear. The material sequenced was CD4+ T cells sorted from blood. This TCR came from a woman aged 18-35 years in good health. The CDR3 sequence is CASNRAPRGEKLFF. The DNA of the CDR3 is TGTGCCAGTAACCGGGCCCCAAGAGGGGAAAAACTGTTTTTT.